This TCR beta chain is from a study of CD8 T cells in ankylosing spondylitis. As regards this clonotype: Its antigen is not identified.

Generation of TCR beta libraries employed quantitative 5'-RACE incorporating molecular barcodes. MiXCR, applied by TCRdb to the 5' RACE reads, yields one record per CDR3 protein. The sample records about 460,000 distinct CDR3 sequences, about 5.2% being singletons. Study-level results: Seemingly distinctive of ankylosing spondylitis blood was a TCR beta motif formed by eight highly homologous variants. The study looked at matched synovial fluid samples from ankylosing spondylitis patients. Disease-linked clones were reported to be significantly enriched there.

Germline V gene sequence: CDR1 MNHNS, CDR2 SASEGT. This CDR3 is 16 amino acids long. Trimming took off 6 bases at V and 0 bases at J, with 15 bases between the two ends. The chain uses TRBV6-1 and TRBJ1-5; D perhaps matches TRBD1 (6 bases). This sequence was found in a male donor with ankylosing spondylitis. The sample was blood, either unsorted or a sorted T cell fraction (not recorded which). CDR3 loop: CASRRGISPSNQPQHF. The DNA of the CDR3 is TGTGCCAGCAGAAGGGGGATCTCCCCTAGCAATCAGCCCCAGCATTTT.